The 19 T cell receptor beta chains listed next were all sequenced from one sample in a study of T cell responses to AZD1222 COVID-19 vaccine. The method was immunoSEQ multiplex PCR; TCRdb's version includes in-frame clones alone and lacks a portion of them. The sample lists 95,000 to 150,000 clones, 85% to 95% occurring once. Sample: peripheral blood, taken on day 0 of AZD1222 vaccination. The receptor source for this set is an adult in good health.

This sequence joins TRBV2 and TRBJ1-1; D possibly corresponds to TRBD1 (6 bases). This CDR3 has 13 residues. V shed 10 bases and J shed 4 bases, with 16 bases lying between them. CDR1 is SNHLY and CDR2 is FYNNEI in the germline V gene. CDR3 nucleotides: TGTGCCACACAACGGGGGCGGGTCACTGAAGCTTTCTTT. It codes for CATQRGRVTEAFF.

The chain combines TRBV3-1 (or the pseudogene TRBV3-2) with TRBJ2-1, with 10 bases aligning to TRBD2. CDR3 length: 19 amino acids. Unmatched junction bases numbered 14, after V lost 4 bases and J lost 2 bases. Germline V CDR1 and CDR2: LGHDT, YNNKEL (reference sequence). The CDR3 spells CASSPKKGRAGGAYNEQFF. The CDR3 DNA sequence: TGTGCCAGCAGCCCAAAAAAAGGGCGAGCGGGAGGGGCCTACAATGAGCAGTTCTTC.

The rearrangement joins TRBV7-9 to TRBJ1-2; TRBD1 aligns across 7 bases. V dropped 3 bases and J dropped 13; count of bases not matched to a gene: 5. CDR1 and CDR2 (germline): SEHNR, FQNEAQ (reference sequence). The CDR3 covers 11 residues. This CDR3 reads CASSFGTACTF. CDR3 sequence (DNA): TGTGCCAGCAGCTTCGGGACAGCGTGCACCTTC.

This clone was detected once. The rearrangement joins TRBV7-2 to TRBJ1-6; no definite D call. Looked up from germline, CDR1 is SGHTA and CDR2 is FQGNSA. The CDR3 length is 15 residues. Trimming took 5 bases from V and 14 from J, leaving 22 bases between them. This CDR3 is CASSPPGRTSRALHF. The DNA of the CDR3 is TGTGCCAGCAGCCCTCCTGGACGGACCAGTCGGGCCCTCCACTTT.

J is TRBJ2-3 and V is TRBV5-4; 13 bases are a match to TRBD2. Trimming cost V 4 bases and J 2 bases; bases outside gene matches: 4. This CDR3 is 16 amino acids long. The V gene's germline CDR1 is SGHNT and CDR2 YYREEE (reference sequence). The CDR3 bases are TGTGCCAGCAGCCGACTAGCGGGAGGACCCACAGATACGCAGTATTTT. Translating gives CASSRLAGGPTDTQYF.

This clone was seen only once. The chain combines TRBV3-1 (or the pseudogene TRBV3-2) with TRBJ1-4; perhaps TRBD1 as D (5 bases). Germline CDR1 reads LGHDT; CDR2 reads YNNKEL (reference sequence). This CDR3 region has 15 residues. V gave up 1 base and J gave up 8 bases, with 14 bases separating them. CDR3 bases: TGTGCCAGCAGCCAAGGTCTACGGGGGGAGGAAAAACTGTTTTTT. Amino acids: CASSQGLRGEEKLFF.

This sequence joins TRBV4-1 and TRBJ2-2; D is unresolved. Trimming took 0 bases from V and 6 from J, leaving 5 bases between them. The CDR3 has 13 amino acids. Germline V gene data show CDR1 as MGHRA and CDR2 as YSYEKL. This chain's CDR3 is CASSQDPAGELFF. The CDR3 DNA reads TGCGCCAGCAGCCAAGATCCTGCCGGGGAGCTGTTTTTT.

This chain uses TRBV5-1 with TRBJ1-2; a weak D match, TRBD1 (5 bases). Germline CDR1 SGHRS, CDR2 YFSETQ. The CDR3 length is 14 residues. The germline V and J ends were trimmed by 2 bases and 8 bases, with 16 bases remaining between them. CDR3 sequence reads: CASSFKGGEKGYTF. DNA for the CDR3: TGCGCCAGCAGCTTTAAAGGAGGGGAGAAGGGCTACACCTTC.

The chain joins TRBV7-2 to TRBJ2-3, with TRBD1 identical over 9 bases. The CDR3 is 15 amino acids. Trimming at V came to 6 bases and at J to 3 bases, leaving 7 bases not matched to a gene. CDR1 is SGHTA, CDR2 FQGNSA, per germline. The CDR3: CASRRQGVGTDTQYF. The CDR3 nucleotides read TGTGCCAGCAGAAGACAGGGGGTGGGAACAGATACGCAGTATTTT. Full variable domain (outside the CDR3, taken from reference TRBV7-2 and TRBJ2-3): GAGVSQSPSNKVTEKGKDVELRCDPISGHTALYWYRQSLGQGLEFLIYFQGNSAPDKSGLPSDRFSAERTGGSVSTLTIQRTQQEDSAVYLCASRRQGVGTDTQYFGPGTRLTVL.

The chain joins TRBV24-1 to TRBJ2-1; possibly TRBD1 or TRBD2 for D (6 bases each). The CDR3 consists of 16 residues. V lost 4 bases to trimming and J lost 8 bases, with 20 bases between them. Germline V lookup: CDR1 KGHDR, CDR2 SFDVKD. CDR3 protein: CATSEEGGGRRDEQFF. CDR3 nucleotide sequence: TGTGCCACCAGTGAAGAGGGGGGCGGGCGACGGGATGAGCAGTTCTTC.

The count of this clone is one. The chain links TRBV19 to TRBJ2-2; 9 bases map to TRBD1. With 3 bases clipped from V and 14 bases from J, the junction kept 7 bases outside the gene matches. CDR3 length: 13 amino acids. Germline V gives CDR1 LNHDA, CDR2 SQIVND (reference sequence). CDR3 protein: CASSIYLDRGLFF. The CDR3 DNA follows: TGTGCCAGTAGTATCTATTTGGACAGGGGCCTGTTTTTT.

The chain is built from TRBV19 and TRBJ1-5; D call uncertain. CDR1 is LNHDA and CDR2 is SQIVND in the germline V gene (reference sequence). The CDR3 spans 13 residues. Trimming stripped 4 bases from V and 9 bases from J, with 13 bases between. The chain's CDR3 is CASSTTSVSPQHF. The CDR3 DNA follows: TGTGCCAGTAGTACTACCTCCGTATCGCCCCAGCATTTT.

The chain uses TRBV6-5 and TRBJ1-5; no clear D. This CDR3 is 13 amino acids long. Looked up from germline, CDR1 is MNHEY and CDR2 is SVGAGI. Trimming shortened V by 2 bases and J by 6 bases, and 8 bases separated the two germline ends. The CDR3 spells CASSYVRGQPQHF. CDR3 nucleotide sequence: TGTGCCAGCAGTTACGTTCGGGGTCAGCCCCAGCATTTT.

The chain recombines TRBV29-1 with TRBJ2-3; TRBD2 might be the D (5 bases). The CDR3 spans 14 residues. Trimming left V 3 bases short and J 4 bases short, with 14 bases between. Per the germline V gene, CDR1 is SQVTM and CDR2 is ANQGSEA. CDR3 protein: CSVEEARVADTQYF. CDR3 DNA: TGCAGCGTTGAGGAGGCACGGGTGGCAGATACGCAGTATTTT.

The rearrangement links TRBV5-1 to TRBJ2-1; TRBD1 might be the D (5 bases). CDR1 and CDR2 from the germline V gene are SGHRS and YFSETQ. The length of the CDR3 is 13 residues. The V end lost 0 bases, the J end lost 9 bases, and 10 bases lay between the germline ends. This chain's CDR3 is CASSLEQAGEQFF. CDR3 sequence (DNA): TGCGCCAGCAGCTTGGAACAGGCAGGTGAGCAGTTCTTC.

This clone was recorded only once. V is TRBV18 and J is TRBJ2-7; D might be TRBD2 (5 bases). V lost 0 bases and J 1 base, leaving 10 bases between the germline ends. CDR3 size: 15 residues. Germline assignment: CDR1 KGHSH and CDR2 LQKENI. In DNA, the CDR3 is TGTGCCAGCTCACCACCGGAGGCCGGTTCCTACGAGCAGTACTTC. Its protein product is CASSPPEAGSYEQYF.

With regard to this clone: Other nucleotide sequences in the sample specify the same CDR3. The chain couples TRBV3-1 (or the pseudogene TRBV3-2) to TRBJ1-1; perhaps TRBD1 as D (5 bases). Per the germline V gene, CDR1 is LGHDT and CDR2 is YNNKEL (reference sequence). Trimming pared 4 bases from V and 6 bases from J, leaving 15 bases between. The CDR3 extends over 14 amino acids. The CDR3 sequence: CASSPHRDGAEAFF. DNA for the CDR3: TGTGCCAGCAGCCCCCACCGGGACGGGGCTGAAGCTTTCTTT.

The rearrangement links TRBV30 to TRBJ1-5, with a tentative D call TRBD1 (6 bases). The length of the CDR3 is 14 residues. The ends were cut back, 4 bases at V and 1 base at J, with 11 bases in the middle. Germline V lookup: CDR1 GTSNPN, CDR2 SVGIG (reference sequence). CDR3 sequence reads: CAWKGGKSNQPQHF. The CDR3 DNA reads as TGTGCCTGGAAAGGGGGGAAGAGCAATCAGCCCCAGCATTTT.

The CDR3 loop reads CASRGEGTDTQYF. In nucleotides, the CDR3 is TGTGCCAGCAGGGGTGAGGGCACAGATACGCAGTATTTT. The gene calls are TRBV6-5 and TRBJ2-3; D gene uncertain. Germline CDR1 MNHEY, CDR2 SVGAGI. V was shortened by 6 bases and J by 1 base, with 8 bases between the two germline ends. The CDR3 is 13 residues long.